The present entry profiles one T cell receptor beta chain with its context. The antigen is unknown. Donors, without exception, were Caucasian adults residing in Nashville, Tennessee. This specimen comes from a study of shared clonotypes between healthy human individuals. General study points: Clonotype sharing among donors was expected to depend on sequencing depth.

Under the authors' procedure: Filtering differed since immunoSEQ provided only junctions, with no quality scores. Repertoires were generated with immunoSEQ multiplex PCR, while TCRdb's copy carries only in-frame clones and drops some. V, J and clone size are those of that table, while D and trimming were read from the DNA. The table shows about 490,000 clones, with around 80% occurring only once. The V gene end was trimmed by 0 bases and the J gene end by 6 bases; junction bases not matched to a gene: 14. Germline assignment: CDR1 MGHRA and CDR2 YSYEKL. The CDR3 is made up of 17 amino acids. The TCR originated in a woman aged 40 to 50 in good health. Some clones in this sample may be carry-over from other donors' samples. The sequenced sample consisted of PBMCs. This sequence joins TRBV4-1 and TRBJ2-7; 7 bases align to TRBD1. This chain's CDR3 is CASSQDPLTGKPSEQYF. The CDR3 bases are TGCGCCAGCAGCCAAGATCCCCTGACAGGGAAACCGTCCGAGCAGTACTTC.